A selection of T cell receptor beta chains follows, all from one sample in a study of control samples from healthy donors and cancer patients. Here immunoSEQ multiplex PCR was the method, and the copy in TCRdb shows in-frame clones only, minus some. The sample contains about 130,000 clones, roughly 94% of which appear only once. What was sequenced was PBMCs. Source of these receptors: a man aged 60-69 years with colorectal cancer. CDR3s include the opening cysteine and the closing phenylalanine or tryptophan. A D gene is named only where the DNA matches it firmly. The size field is filled for only some rows; it gives once, few, many or a size class.

V: TRBV10-3; size: .; J: TRBJ2-1; D: TRBD2; CDR3: CAISVQLAENEQFF; DNA: TGTGCCATCAGTGTTCAGCTAGCGGAGAATGAGCAGTTCTTC
V: TRBV28; size: .; J: TRBJ2-3; D: .; CDR3: CASSLGNTDTQYF; DNA: TGTGCCAGCAGTTTAGGAAACACAGATACGCAGTATTTT
V: TRBV5-6; size: once; J: TRBJ2-7; D: TRBD1; CDR3: CASSLGGRGSYEQYF; DNA: TGTGCCAGCAGCTTGGGGGGCAGGGGGTCTTACGAGCAGTACTTC
V: TRBV5-6; size: .; J: TRBJ1-3; D: .; CDR3: CASSFDTSGNTIYF; DNA: TGTGCCAGCAGCTTCGACACCTCTGGAAACACCATATATTTT
V: TRBV6-1; size: .; J: TRBJ1-3; D: .; CDR3: CASSETGWSSGNTIYF; DNA: TGTGCCAGCAGTGAAACCGGCTGGAGCTCTGGAAACACCATATATTTT
V: TRBV7-9; size: .; J: TRBJ2-1; D: .; CDR3: CASSYHLTSYNEQFF; DNA: TGTGCCAGCAGCTACCACTTGACAAGCTACAATGAGCAGTTCTTC
V: TRBV18; size: .; J: TRBJ2-2; D: TRBD1; CDR3: CASSLGQGDTGELFF; DNA: TGTGCCAGCTCACTCGGACAGGGCGACACCGGGGAGCTGTTTTTT
V: TRBV19; size: .; J: TRBJ2-7; D: TRBD2; CDR3: CASSILAGAYEQYF; DNA: TGTGCCAGTAGTATACTAGCGGGGGCCTACGAGCAGTACTTC
V: TRBV3-1/TRBV3-2; size: .; J: TRBJ2-7; D: TRBD2; CDR3: CASSHEAGPFGGQYF; DNA: TGTGCCAGCAGCCACGAAGCGGGACCGTTTGGGGGGCAGTACTTC
V: TRBV27; size: .; J: TRBJ2-7; D: TRBD1; CDR3: CASRPTGGSSYEQYF; DNA: TGTGCCAGCAGGCCTACAGGGGGGAGCTCCTACGAGCAGTACTTC
V: TRBV19; size: .; J: TRBJ1-2; D: .; CDR3: CASKRRQGGYTF; DNA: TGTGCCAGTAAGAGGCGGCAGGGGGGCTACACCTTC
V: TRBV6-5; size: .; J: TRBJ1-2; D: TRBD1; CDR3: CASSWEQGGYGYTF; DNA: TGTGCCAGCAGTTGGGAACAGGGGGGCTATGGCTACACCTTC
V: TRBV5-4; size: .; J: TRBJ2-7; D: .; CDR3: CASSYTTLANEQYF; DNA: TGTGCCAGCAGTTACACTACACTAGCAAACGAGCAGTACTTC
V: TRBV18; size: .; J: TRBJ1-3; D: .; CDR3: CASSPASGRSGNTIYF; DNA: TGTGCCAGCTCACCTGCAAGCGGGAGATCTGGAAACACCATATATTTT
V: TRBV21-1; size: .; J: TRBJ1-5; D: .; CDR3: CASSILQPQHF; DNA: TGTGCCAGCAGCATCCTCCAGCCCCAGCATTTT
V: TRBV3-1/TRBV3-2; size: .; J: TRBJ1-4; D: .; CDR3: CASSQDTTNEKLFF; DNA: TGTGCCAGCAGCCAAGATACGACTAATGAAAAACTGTTTTTT
V: TRBV24-1; size: .; J: TRBJ2-1; D: TRBD2; CDR3: CATSDRLAGHYNEQFF; DNA: TGTGCCACCAGTGATCGACTAGCGGGGCACTACAATGAGCAGTTCTTC
V: TRBV7-2; size: .; J: TRBJ2-2; D: TRBD2; CDR3: CASSLVPSGLNTGELFF; DNA: TGTGCCAGCAGCTTAGTGCCTAGCGGGCTTAACACCGGGGAGCTGTTTTTT
V: TRBV3-1/TRBV3-2; size: few; J: TRBJ2-2; D: .; CDR3: CASSQGHTGELFF; DNA: TGTGCCAGCAGCCAGGGGCACACCGGGGAGCTGTTTTTT
V: TRBV9; size: .; J: TRBJ2-7; D: .; CDR3: CASSARVGYEQYF; DNA: TGTGCCAGCAGCGCCAGGGTAGGGTACGAGCAGTACTTC
V: TRBV6-5; size: .; J: TRBJ2-7; D: .; CDR3: CASSYSGSGAPYEQYF; DNA: TGTGCCAGCAGTTACTCGGGGTCAGGAGCCCCCTACGAGCAGTACTTC
V: TRBV13; size: .; J: TRBJ2-5; D: .; CDR3: CASSLGGSQKTQYF; DNA: TGTGCCAGCAGCTTAGGCGGGAGTCAAAAGACCCAGTACTTC
V: TRBV6-5; size: .; J: TRBJ1-1; D: .; CDR3: CAIRQAQNTEAFF; DNA: TGTGCCATCCGACAGGCACAAAACACTGAAGCTTTCTTT
V: TRBV6-2/TRBV6-3; size: .; J: TRBJ2-7; D: TRBD1; CDR3: CASSSSGTGVYEQYF; DNA: TGTGCCAGCAGTAGCTCCGGGACAGGAGTCTACGAGCAGTACTTC
V: TRBV12-3/TRBV12-4; size: .; J: TRBJ1-5; D: TRBD1; CDR3: CASSPRRDRSQHF; DNA: TGTGCCAGCAGCCCCCGCCGGGACAGGAGCCAGCATTTT
V: TRBV5-4; size: .; J: TRBJ1-1; D: .; CDR3: CASSLASGVTEAFF; DNA: TGTGCCAGCAGCTTGGCCTCGGGGGTGACTGAAGCTTTCTTT
V: TRBV4-1; size: .; J: TRBJ1-2; D: .; CDR3: CASSQLYGGLYGYTF; DNA: TGCGCCAGCAGCCAGCTTTATGGGGGGCTCTATGGCTACACCTTC
V: TRBV4-1; size: .; J: TRBJ1-1; D: TRBD1; CDR3: CASSQVYRGRGNTEAFF; DNA: TGCGCCAGCAGCCAAGTTTACAGGGGGCGCGGGAACACTGAAGCTTTCTTT
V: TRBV6-5; size: .; J: TRBJ1-2; D: TRBD1; CDR3: CASSHWGQFYTF; DNA: TGTGCCAGCAGTCACTGGGGACAGTTCTACACCTTC
V: TRBV5-1; size: .; J: TRBJ1-1; D: .; CDR3: CASSLSGVEAFF; DNA: TGCGCCAGCAGCTTGTCGGGGGTGGAAGCTTTCTTT
V: TRBV7-8; size: .; J: TRBJ1-1; D: .; CDR3: CASSLDRNTEAFF; DNA: TGTGCCAGCAGCTTAGACAGGAACACTGAAGCTTTCTTT
V: TRBV27; size: .; J: TRBJ1-1; D: .; CDR3: CASSLMGSDTEAFF; DNA: TGTGCCAGCAGTTTAATGGGTAGTGACACTGAAGCTTTCTTT
V: TRBV7-2; size: .; J: TRBJ1-1; D: .; CDR3: CASSRVGVEVGTEAFF; DNA: TGTGCCAGCAGCCGGGTGGGGGTGGAGGTGGGCACTGAAGCTTTCTTT
V: TRBV18; size: .; J: TRBJ2-7; D: .; CDR3: CASSPGQYEQYF; DNA: TGTGCCAGCTCACCGGGCCAATACGAGCAGTACTTC
V: TRBV10-3; size: .; J: TRBJ2-7; D: TRBD1; CDR3: CAISESSSLAGGTYEQYF; DNA: TGTGCCATCAGTGAGTCTTCAAGTTTGGCAGGGGGAACCTACGAGCAGTACTTC
V: TRBV9; size: .; J: TRBJ2-3; D: .; CDR3: CASSVVDRSGPDTQYF; DNA: TGTGCCAGCAGCGTAGTAGACAGATCGGGCCCAGATACGCAGTATTTT
V: TRBV6-4; size: .; J: TRBJ1-6; D: .; CDR3: CASSEDGNSPLHF; DNA: TGTGCCAGCAGTGAGGACGGAAATTCACCCCTCCACTTT
V: TRBV27; size: .; J: TRBJ1-5; D: .; CDR3: CASSLGRDQPQHF; DNA: TGTGCCAGCAGTTTAGGGAGGGATCAGCCCCAGCATTTT
V: TRBV19; size: once; J: TRBJ1-4; D: .; CDR3: CASSQGPNREKLFF; DNA: TGTGCCAGTAGTCAGGGACCGAACAGGGAAAAACTGTTTTTT
V: TRBV28; size: .; J: TRBJ1-4; D: TRBD1; CDR3: CASRKQGLQPNEKLFF; DNA: TGTGCCAGCAGAAAACAGGGGCTCCAACCTAATGAAAAACTGTTTTTT
V: TRBV3-1/TRBV3-2; size: .; J: TRBJ2-2; D: .; CDR3: CASSQLFGELFF; DNA: TGTGCCAGCAGCCAATTATTCGGGGAGCTGTTTTTT
V: TRBV19; size: .; J: TRBJ2-7; D: TRBD1; CDR3: CASSMGQVSYEQYF; DNA: TGTGCCAGTAGTATGGGACAGGTCTCCTACGAGCAGTACTTC
V: TRBV6-1; size: .; J: TRBJ2-7; D: .; CDR3: CASSDGQTYEQYF; DNA: TGTGCCAGCAGTGACGGCCAAACCTACGAGCAGTACTTC
V: TRBV9; size: .; J: TRBJ1-6; D: TRBD1; CDR3: CASSVAQGVGDSPLHF; DNA: TGTGCCAGCAGCGTAGCTCAGGGGGTGGGGGATTCACCCCTCCACTTT
V: TRBV18; size: .; J: TRBJ2-3; D: .; CDR3: CASSPQGPGADTQYF; DNA: TGTGCCAGCTCACCACAAGGCCCGGGGGCGGATACGCAGTATTTT
V: TRBV24-1; size: .; J: TRBJ2-7; D: TRBD1; CDR3: CATSDAGTGSNEQYF; DNA: TGTGCCACCAGTGACGCGGGGACAGGGTCCAACGAGCAGTACTTC
V: TRBV18; size: once; J: TRBJ2-7; D: .; CDR3: CASSPRPDNYEQYF; DNA: TGTGCCAGCTCACCACGGCCGGACAACTACGAGCAGTACTTC
V: TRBV9; size: .; J: TRBJ2-3; D: TRBD2; CDR3: CASSLRLANTDTQYF; DNA: TGTGCCAGTAGCTTAAGACTAGCGAACACAGATACGCAGTATTTT
V: TRBV10-2; size: .; J: TRBJ1-1; D: .; CDR3: CASRAGNTEAFF; DNA: TGCGCCAGCAGGGCCGGGAACACTGAAGCTTTCTTT
V: TRBV28; size: few; J: TRBJ1-1; D: TRBD1; CDR3: CASRRPTGVPEAFF; DNA: TGTGCCAGCAGGCGCCCGACAGGGGTCCCTGAAGCTTTCTTT
V: TRBV27; size: .; J: TRBJ2-2; D: .; CDR3: CASSFLAGELFF; DNA: TGTGCCAGCAGTTTTTTGGCCGGGGAGCTGTTTTTT